Listed here is a single T cell receptor beta chain. This clone appeared once. Its target antigen remains unknown. Per-base quality was not reported, and no clone a single base away is much larger than it. These data originate in a study of blood T cell repertoires in COVID-19 (dated by TCRdb to about 2020). With respect to the entire study: Samples from collaborators originated in the United States, Italy and Spain and spanned both the acute and convalescent phases of COVID-19. Where available, HLA class I and class II types were obtained from metadata supplied by the sample provider rather than from assay-based typing. The samples were drawn from the first 160 participants of the ongoing ImmuneRACE study and from under 1,500 subjects provided by 6 global collaborators. Subjects who had been exposed to COVID-19, were actively infected with it, or had recovered from it provided the deeply sampled blood TCRbeta repertoires that made up the dataset. A de-identified subject ID, COVID-19 status, age in years and sex were almost always included in the sample metadata. The material from the prospective study consisted of cDNA or gDNA derived from T cells, B-cell-depleted T cells, or PBMCs. A freely available public database, intended as a resource for researchers studying the immune response to SARS-CoV-2, is where the repertoires were released. The paper as a whole reports these results and caveats: Clinical and demographic metadata were provided uncurated, with the amount varying by source and participant.

TCRbeta CDR3 regions were amplified from genomic DNA by means of the immunoSEQ Assay, a bias-controlled multiplex PCR. Concerning the study's data processing: The number of nucleated cells in each sample was estimated by amplification of reference gene primers within the assay. Sequence reads were collapsed and filtered to measure the absolute abundance of every unique TCRbeta CDR3 rearrangement. For each sample, productive Simpson clonality was calculated as the square root of Simpson's diversity index across productive rearrangements. TCRdb carries this immuneACCESS record with in-frame sequences only. Its versions omit some clonotypes, under half of them owing to an unresolved V gene in the studies checked, with the rest unexplained. Clone size and the V and J calls come from that table; the DNA yielded D and trimming. This sample holds around 220,000 clones; about 90% were observed only once. Around 2.2% of the sample is taken by the ten largest.

Each collaborating institution followed its own protocols to collect whole blood in K2EDTA tubes. Collaborator samples were shipped for TCRbeta analysis as frozen whole blood, isolated PBMCs, or DNA extracted from either sample type. The V end loses 7 bases and the J end loses 7 bases, and a stretch of 18 bases separates them. The CDR3, from cysteine to phenylalanine, totals 14 residues. CDR3 DNA is the only sequence kept; it has 42 bases, read in frame from the first base. CDR1 and CDR2, looked up from the germline V gene, are MNHEY and SVGAGI. This receptor chain uses TRBV6-5 and TRBJ2-3; TRBD2 might be the D gene, on 5 matching bases. This sequence was found in a woman aged 50 to 65 with acute or convalescent COVID-19. Sequencing input: peripheral blood. CDR3 loop: CASILTGDRNTQYF. The DNA is TGTGCCAGCATCCTCACCGGGGATCGGAATACGCAGTATTTT.